Each of the 11 T cell receptor beta chains below was sequenced from the same sample in a study of shared clonotypes between healthy human individuals. Assay used: immunoSEQ multiplex PCR; TCRdb lists only in-frame clones, some missing. The sample comprises under 750,000 clones, roughly 72% of which are singletons, and about 1.8% rests with the top ten. Sample: memory CD4+ T cells sorted from blood. The sample's subset: CD45RA-negative fraction. The source of these receptors is a woman aged 25 to 39 in good health.

This chain uses TRBV20-1 with TRBJ2-7; D is unclear. CDR3 length: 11 residues. CDR1 and CDR2 (germline): DFQATT, SNEGSKA (reference sequence). The ends were cut back, 0 bases at V and 5 bases at J, with 5 bases in the middle. The CDR3 bases are TGCAGTGCTAGAGAGCGTGACGAGCAGTACTTC. Protein: CSARERDEQYF.

V is TRBV6-5 and J is TRBJ2-7, with D possibly TRBD1 on 5 matching bases. The germline V and J ends were trimmed by 0 bases and 2 bases, with 14 bases remaining between them. The CDR3 is 16 amino acids. The V gene's germline CDR1 is MNHEY and CDR2 SVGAGI. DNA of the CDR3: TGTGCCAGCAGTTACTCGGGCCTGGACATTGCCTACGAGCAGTACTTC. Translating it yields CASSYSGLDIAYEQYF.

This chain connects TRBV2 to TRBJ2-7, with 11 bases lining up with TRBD2. V was clipped by 3 bases and J by 0 bases; unmatched bases: 13. CDR3 length equals 19 residues. Germline CDR1 and CDR2: SNHLY and FYNNEI. The CDR3 bases are TGTGCCAGCAGTGATACCGGGACTAGCGGAGGCCCCCGCTCCTACGAGCAGTACTTC. This codes for CASSDTGTSGGPRSYEQYF.

The chain recombines TRBV18 with TRBJ2-7; D uncertain. The ends were cut back, 3 bases at V and 4 bases at J, with 10 bases in the middle. The germline gives CDR1 KGHSH, CDR2 LQKENI. CDR3 length equals 13 residues. The CDR3 here is CASSPQYSYEQYF. DNA for the CDR3: TGTGCCAGCTCACCCCAATACAGTTACGAGCAGTACTTC.

The chain links TRBV28 to TRBJ1-5; D gene unclear. The CDR3 is 16 amino acids. With 5 bases removed from V and 4 bases from J, the gap between germline ends came to 18 bases. Germline V gives CDR1 MDHEN, CDR2 SYDVKM. CDR3 protein: CASSQEVRVGNQPQHF. DNA of the CDR3: TGTGCCAGCAGTCAAGAGGTGCGGGTGGGTAATCAGCCCCAGCATTTT.

In DNA, the CDR3 is TGTGCCAGCTCACCACGCGTAGACAGGATGAACACTGAAGCTTTCTTT. This encodes CASSPRVDRMNTEAFF. J is TRBJ1-1 and V is TRBV18; a possible D gene is TRBD1 (6 bases). Germline V gene lookup returns CDR1 KGHSH and CDR2 LQKENI. The CDR3 is made up of 16 amino acids. V shed 1 base and J shed 0 bases, with 12 bases lying between them.

This clone was counted between two and nine times. The chain links TRBV2 to TRBJ1-5, with D perhaps TRBD1 (5 bases). Germline-derived CDR1 and CDR2 are SNHLY and FYNNEI. CDR3 length equals 13 residues. V dropped 6 bases and J dropped 0 bases, with 6 bases sitting between them. The chain's CDR3 is CASRQDSNQPQHF. CDR3 nucleotide sequence: TGTGCCAGCAGACAGGATAGCAATCAGCCCCAGCATTTT.

This chain uses TRBV9 with TRBJ1-2; D uncertain. Germline V CDR1 and CDR2: SGDLS, YYNGEE. V was cut by 2 bases and J by 2 bases, with 16 bases left in between. CDR3 length equals 16 residues. The CDR3 region is CASSVGLFGQNYGYTF. The CDR3, as DNA: TGTGCCAGCAGCGTTGGTTTATTCGGGCAGAACTATGGCTACACCTTC.

The chain links TRBV6-4 to TRBJ2-3, with 8 bases fitting TRBD2. This CDR3 region has 15 residues. J gave up 3 bases and V 3 bases, and 5 bases lay outside the gene matches. Germline CDR1 is MRHNA and CDR2 is SNTAGT. The CDR3 region is CASSEGAGGTDTQYF. CDR3 coding DNA: TGTGCCAGCAGTGAAGGGGCGGGAGGTACAGATACGCAGTATTTT.

The genes are TRBV5-1 and TRBJ1-5; 9 bases map to TRBD1. This CDR3 region has 14 residues. CDR1 and CDR2 from the germline V gene are SGHRS and YFSETQ. Trimming cost V 0 bases and J 6 bases; bases outside gene matches: 1. CDR3 sequence: CASSLEQGAQPQHF. CDR3 bases: TGCGCCAGCAGCTTGGAACAGGGGGCTCAGCCCCAGCATTTT.

V usage is TRBV10-2 and J usage is TRBJ2-1; D perhaps matches TRBD2 (5 bases). This CDR3 is built from 13 residues. Germline CDR1 and CDR2: WSHSY and SAAADI. The V end was cut by 9 bases, the J end by 3 bases, with 12 bases between. In nucleotides, the CDR3 is TGCGCCAGTCAGAATAGCGTCTACAATGAGCAGTTCTTC. It translates to CASQNSVYNEQFF.